The source of this TCR beta chain is a study of human T cells and chemical hapten exposure (TCRdb year 2021). Broadly, across the study: Libraries were pooled for sequencing, and per-sample TCR yields varied mainly because of small differences in library volumes within the pool. In alopecia patients, the study followed how the peripheral blood TCR repertoire changed in vivo over primary and secondary sensitization to diphenylcyclopropenone (DPC), a hapten. Each blood RNA sample was used to sequence both TCR alpha and TCR beta chains.

CDR1 DFQATT and CDR2 SNEGSKA are derived from the germline V gene (reference sequence). Clipping removes 5 bases from V and 7 bases from J, with 11 as the unmatched junction base count. The CDR3 holds 14 amino acids from the cysteine to the phenylalanine. Only CDR3 DNA remains: 42 bases, in frame from the first base. There are many counts of this clonotype. What antigen it recognizes has not been identified. Within one base of it there is no much larger clone, and no base qualities were kept. The time point label, as the study defines it: healthy volunteer bleed at 2 weeks. Unfractionated whole blood was collected in Tempus Blood RNA tubes, and total RNA was extracted from that blood. A handful of healthy volunteers were used as TCR sequencing controls and were bled at day 0, 2 weeks and 6 weeks. Study-level results and caveats: After repeated subsampling, changes were observed in the strength of the expansion versus patch-test correlation and in the threshold at which the correlation became significant. DPC sensitization did not change the number of TCRs with a frequency above 1 in 1000, and there was no evidence of changes in global repertoire structure.

The library came from RACE. Instrument on record: NextSeq 500. During library preparation, unique molecular identifiers were attached to individual cDNA molecules so that TCRs could be counted in a quantitative, reproducible way. The published analysis was carried out like this. A median of around 100,000 TCRs per sample was observed, with a range of roughly 23,224 to 750,000. The Decombinator software suite was used to annotate V, J and CDR3 in the TCR reads. Every sample was subsampled to the same number of TCRs (28,000) for the PS versus PT1 abundance plots. Expanded TCRs were defined as absent before sensitization and observed at least eight times at the 2-week time point. Using fastp at Q25 and MiXCR, TCRdb reprocessed the public reads and kept productive beta chains. Records with the same CDR3 protein are collapsed into one entry carrying the most frequent genes and DNA. V and J calls and clone size were set by TCRdb, not the authors. The sample records tens of thousands of distinct CDR3 sequences, over 7% of which are singletons. Together, the top ten hold 8% to 10% of the sample.

The specimen sequenced was whole blood. The receptor comes from a human donor in good health. Some clones in this sample may be carry-over from other donors' samples. The sequence joins TRBV20-1 to TRBJ1-2; TRBD1 agrees with 9 junctional bases. CDR3 reads: CSASPPTGGSGYTF. The DNA is TGCAGTGCTTCACCCCCGACAGGGGGATCTGGCTACACCTTC.